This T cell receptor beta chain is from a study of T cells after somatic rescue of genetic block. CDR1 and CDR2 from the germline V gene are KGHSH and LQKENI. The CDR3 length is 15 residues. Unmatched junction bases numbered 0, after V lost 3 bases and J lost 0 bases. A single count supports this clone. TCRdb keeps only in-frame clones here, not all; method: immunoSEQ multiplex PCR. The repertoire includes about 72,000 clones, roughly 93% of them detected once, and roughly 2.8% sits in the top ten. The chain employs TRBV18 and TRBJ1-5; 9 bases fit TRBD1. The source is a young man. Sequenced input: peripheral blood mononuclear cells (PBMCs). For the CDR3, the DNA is TGTGCCAGCTCACCGGGACAGGGTAGCAATCAGCCCCAGCATTTT. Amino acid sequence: CASSPGQGSNQPQHF.